This entry lists 10 T cell receptor beta chains sequenced from one sample in a study of blood T cell repertoires in COVID-19. Measured with immunoSEQ multiplex PCR; TCRdb has only the in-frame clones, and not every one. In the table there are about 360,000 clones, about 89% of which are singletons. The material sequenced was PBMCs or T cells enriched from blood (not recorded which). Receptor source: a young man who had recovered from COVID-19.

CDR3 in DNA: TGTGCCAGCAGTTACGGGGGGGCCTACAATGAGCAGTTCTTC. It codes for CASSYGGAYNEQFF. The V gene is TRBV6-5, the J gene TRBJ2-1; TRBD2 agrees at 7 bases. The junction had 0 bases not matched to a gene; V was cut back by 2 bases and J by 2 bases. From germline, CDR1 is MNHEY and CDR2 SVGAGI. CDR3 size: 14 residues.

The chain uses TRBV7-9 and TRBJ2-3; 9 bases fit TRBD1. V lost 4 bases to trimming and J lost 4 bases; unmatched junction nucleotides: 12. The V gene's germline CDR1 is SEHNR and CDR2 FQNEAQ (reference sequence). The CDR3 extends over 17 amino acids. This CDR3 is CASSYPVWDREADTQYF. DNA of the CDR3: TGTGCCAGCAGCTACCCAGTTTGGGACAGGGAGGCAGATACGCAGTATTTT.

In its sample, this clone was seen a few times. This chain joins TRBV10-3 and TRBJ1-4; D uncertain. The V gene lost 10 bases and the J gene lost 2 bases, with 20 bases spanning the gap. CDR1 is ENHRY and CDR2 is SYGVKD in the germline V gene. CDR3 length equals 16 residues. CDR3: CATTPEAGFTNEKLFF. The CDR3 bases are TGTGCCACAACCCCCGAAGCGGGGTTCACTAATGAAAAACTGTTTTTT.

The chain employs TRBV14 and TRBJ2-7, with D unresolved. This CDR3 contains 11 residues. V dropped 3 bases and J dropped 3 bases, with 3 bases sitting between them. Germline V lookup: CDR1 SGHDN, CDR2 FVKESK. CDR3 loop: CASSHGYEQYF. CDR3 in DNA: TGTGCCAGCAGCCACGGCTACGAGCAGTACTTC. The full variable domain, its missing parts supplied by reference TRBV14 and TRBJ2-7, is EAGVTQFPSHSVIEKGQTVTLRCDPISGHDNLYWYRRVMGKEIKFLLHFVKESKQDESGMPNNRFLAERTGGTYSTLKVQPAELEDSGVYFCASSHGYEQYFGPGTRLTVT.

This clone came up a few times. Germline is not matched at one junction end, which may reflect a read error. The chain combines TRBV4-1 with TRBJ1-1; D call uncertain. CDR3 length equals 15 residues. In germline, CDR1 is MGHRA, CDR2 YSYEKL. The CDR3 DNA sequence: TGCGCCAGCAGCCAGATGGGCAGTGGGAGCACTGAGGCTTTCTTT. Translation gives CASSQMGSGSTEAFF.

The chain links TRBV4-3 to TRBJ2-2, with D maybe TRBD2 (5 bases). V gave up 0 bases and J gave up 0 bases, with 11 bases separating them. Germline V gene sequence: CDR1 LGHNA, CDR2 YSLEER. CDR3 length equals 17 residues. Here the CDR3 reads CASSQDWVGANTGELFF. The CDR3, as DNA: TGCGCCAGCAGCCAAGACTGGGTCGGGGCGAACACCGGGGAGCTGTTTTTT.

The table lists this clone with a few counts. The CDR3 nucleotides read TGTGCCAGCTCACCAGACAGGGCCGGGGCCAACGTCCTGACTTTC. Protein product: CASSPDRAGANVLTF. This chain uses TRBV18 with TRBJ2-6; 7 bases fit TRBD1. The germline V gene encodes CDR1 KGHSH and CDR2 LQKENI. The V and J ends lost 2 bases and 4 bases, in that order; junction bases with no gene match: 2. The CDR3 has 15 amino acids.

This chain connects TRBV10-3 to TRBJ1-1, with D perhaps matching TRBD1 (5 bases). The V gene's germline CDR1 is ENHRY and CDR2 SYGVKD. The V end lost 3 bases, the J end lost 9 bases, and 14 bases lay between the germline ends. This CDR3 has 13 amino acids. The CDR3 DNA follows: TGTGCCATCAGTGAATCAGGGCAGGGCAAAGCTTTCTTT. Its translation is CAISESGQGKAFF.

This chain uses TRBV4-2 with TRBJ1-3, with TRBD1 matching 8 bases. Germline V CDR1 and CDR2: LGHNA, YNFKEQ. CDR3 length equals 18 residues. V lost 2 bases to trimming and J lost 3 bases; unmatched junction nucleotides: 12. The CDR3 region is CASSQNRGSSSYGNTIYF. The CDR3 DNA reads as TGTGCCAGCAGCCAAAACAGGGGGTCGTCTTCGTATGGAAACACCATATATTTT.

The chain combines TRBV19 with TRBJ1-5, with 9 bases lining up with TRBD1. The CDR3 has 17 amino acids. Germline V gene sequence: CDR1 LNHDA, CDR2 SQIVND (reference sequence). The junction had 10 bases not matched to a gene; V was cut back by 1 base and J by 6 bases. The CDR3 protein is CASSIGVLRDRAQPQHF. Here the CDR3 DNA reads TGTGCCAGTAGTATAGGGGTTTTGCGGGACAGGGCTCAGCCCCAGCATTTT.